This TCR beta chain stems from a study of T cell responses to AZD1222 COVID-19 vaccine. Whole-study results and caveats: Sampling that yielded the repertoires occurred only after the peak T cell response.

Concerning this clone itself: Its antigen remains unknown.

Germline CDR1 and CDR2: SNHLY and FYNNEI. The CDR3 sequence is 15 residues long. The V gene lost 2 bases and the J gene lost 0 bases, with 7 bases spanning the gap. Libraries were prepared by immunoSEQ multiplex PCR; TCRdb keeps only in-frame clonotypes and omits some of them. Of 95,000 to 150,000 clones in the sample, over 75% were seen once. The chain couples TRBV2 to TRBJ2-2, with D tentatively TRBD2 (6 bases). The TCR comes from an adult in good health. The sequenced sample was peripheral blood, obtained on day 0 of AZD1222 vaccination. The CDR3 sequence is CASSESGANTGELFF. The CDR3 nucleotides are TGTGCCAGCAGTGAATCGGGGGCGAACACCGGGGAGCTGTTTTTT.